Listed below are T cell receptor beta chains from one sample, sequenced in a study of blood T cell repertoires in COVID-19. Profiled with immunoSEQ multiplex PCR; TCRdb holds only in-frame clones, not every one. The table has 75,000 to 95,000 clones, 80% to 90% seen once; the top ten hold 5% to 6.5%. The sample taken for sequencing was peripheral blood. The receptors were gathered from a man in his fifties or sixties with active COVID-19. Each CDR3 is given with its conserved first and last residue. The D gene is left open where the match is weak. Part of the rows lack a size; the others show once, few, many or a class for expanded clones.

clone size	V gene	J gene	D gene	CDR3 protein	CDR3 DNA
few	TRBV7-6	TRBJ1-5	-	CGEGGCAQPQHF	TGTGGAGAAGGGGGTTGCGCTCAGCCCCAGCATTTT
-	TRBV3-1/TRBV3-2	TRBJ1-6	TRBD1	CASSHPHRTGWYSYNSPLHF	TGTGCCAGCAGCCACCCCCACCGGACAGGGTGGTACTCCTATAATTCACCCCTCCACTTT
-	TRBV11-2	TRBJ2-5	-	CASSPIEGKQTQYF	TGTGCCAGCAGCCCGATTGAGGGAAAACAGACCCAGTACTTC
-	TRBV10-1	TRBJ1-1	TRBD1	CASSEGDPGTGEETEAFF	TGCGCCAGCAGTGAGGGGGACCCGGGGACAGGGGAAGAAACTGAAGCTTTCTTT
-	TRBV7-9	TRBJ1-1	TRBD1	CASRQTGTRHTEAFF	TGTGCCAGCAGACAGACAGGGACAAGACACACTGAAGCTTTCTTT
-	TRBV27	TRBJ2-5	-	CASSLTGPLETQYF	TGTGCCAGCAGTTTAACAGGGCCTTTAGAGACCCAGTACTTC
-	TRBV9	TRBJ2-3	-	CASSVAASYVTDTQYF	TGTGCCAGCAGCGTAGCGGCTAGTTATGTCACAGATACGCAGTATTTT
-	TRBV6-2/TRBV6-3	TRBJ2-7	-	CASSHTYEQYF	TGTGCCAGCAGTCACACCTACGAGCAGTACTTC
-	TRBV6-5	TRBJ1-5	-	CASSVGQIATQHF	TGTGCCAGCAGCGTTGGACAGATTGCGACCCAGCATTTT
-	TRBV6-5	TRBJ1-1	TRBD1	CASSQTRTGEAFF	TGTGCCAGCAGCCAGACAAGGACAGGTGAAGCTTTCTTT
once	TRBV19	TRBJ1-1	-	CASSREGGSTTLKTEAFF	TGTGCCAGTAGTAGGGAGGGGGGATCGACAACCCTGAAGACTGAAGCTTTCTTT
-	TRBV30	TRBJ2-1	TRBD1	CAWSPRGPSYNEQFF	TGTGCCTGGAGTCCGAGGGGGCCTTCCTACAATGAGCAGTTCTTC
once	TRBV9	TRBJ2-5	-	CASSVEGVETQYF	TGTGCCAGCAGCGTAGAGGGAGTCGAGACCCAGTACTTC
-	TRBV3-1/TRBV3-2	TRBJ2-3	-	CASSQEGSSIVNARDTQYF	TGTGCCAGCAGCCAAGAAGGTTCGTCCATAGTCAACGCCAGGGATACGCAGTATTTT
-	TRBV5-4	TRBJ1-4	-	CASSLGEGNEKLFF	TGTGCCAGCAGCTTGGGGGAGGGGAATGAAAAACTGTTTTTT
-	TRBV11-3	TRBJ2-2	TRBD1	CASSYRTGTNTGELFF	TGTGCCAGCAGCTACCGGACAGGAACGAACACCGGGGAGCTGTTTTTT
-	TRBV19	TRBJ1-1	TRBD1	CASRPRQGEILMNTEAFF	TGTGCCAGTAGACCCCGACAGGGGGAAATTCTAATGAACACTGAAGCTTTCTTT
-	TRBV7-2	TRBJ1-5	-	CASSLARGPQHF	TGTGCCAGCAGCTTAGCCCGAGGGCCCCAGCATTTT
-	TRBV6-6	TRBJ1-1	-	CASSDQGLARAFF	TGTGCCAGCAGTGACCAGGGGTTGGCTCGCGCTTTCTTT
once	TRBV7-3	TRBJ2-3	TRBD2	CASSSPGLAEESTDTQYF	TGTGCCAGCAGCTCTCCGGGACTAGCGGAAGAGAGCACAGATACGCAGTATTTT
-	TRBV5-6	TRBJ1-2	-	CASSEEGGGYTF	TGTGCCAGCAGCGAGGAGGGTGGGGGCTACACCTTC
-	TRBV3-1/TRBV3-2	TRBJ2-7	TRBD2	CASSQDRGSGAYEQYF	TGTGCCAGCAGCCAAGATCGTGGTAGCGGGGCCTACGAGCAGTACTTC
-	TRBV19	TRBJ2-1	-	CASSVLNGYNEQFF	TGTGCCAGTAGTGTATTAAACGGGTACAATGAGCAGTTCTTC
-	TRBV5-5	TRBJ2-7	TRBD1	CASSLPGQTYEQYF	TGTGCCAGCAGTCTCCCGGGACAGACCTACGAGCAGTACTTC
-	TRBV11-3	TRBJ2-1	TRBD1	CASSLASTGFNEQFF	TGTGCCAGCAGCTTAGCATCGACAGGGTTCAATGAGCAGTTCTTC
-	TRBV27	TRBJ2-2	TRBD2	CASSSPGLENTGELFF	TGTGCCAGCAGTTCACCGGGACTAGAGAACACCGGGGAGCTGTTTTTT
-	TRBV19	TRBJ2-7	-	CASSISVDGGRAGEQYF	TGTGCCAGTAGTATTTCTGTGGACGGGGGTCGGGCAGGCGAGCAGTACTTC
-	TRBV4-3	TRBJ2-1	-	CASSQGRFPSSYNEQFF	TGCGCCAGCAGCCAAGGAAGATTCCCGAGCTCCTACAATGAGCAGTTCTTC
-	TRBV7-2	TRBJ2-2	TRBD2	CASSSGLAGYTGELFF	TGTGCCAGCAGCTCCGGACTAGCGGGGTACACCGGGGAGCTGTTTTTT
-	TRBV9	TRBJ1-4	-	CASSVDSGLNEKLFF	TGTGCCAGCAGCGTAGATTCAGGTTTAAATGAAAAACTGTTTTTT
-	TRBV7-2	TRBJ1-6	TRBD1	CASSLWTGGGSYNSPLHF	TGTGCCAGCAGCTTATGGACAGGGGGCGGGTCCTATAATTCACCCCTCCACTTT
-	TRBV3-1/TRBV3-2	TRBJ2-1	TRBD2	CASRTSGGLRNEQFF	TGTGCCAGCAGAACTAGCGGGGGCCTCCGCAATGAGCAGTTCTTC
-	TRBV5-1	TRBJ2-2	-	CASSLVSGVPGELFF	TGCGCCAGCAGCTTGGTGTCGGGGGTACCCGGGGAGCTGTTTTTT
-	TRBV4-2	TRBJ2-1	-	CASSPLLASSYNEQFF	TGTGCCAGCAGCCCCTTACTAGCTAGCTCCTACAATGAGCAGTTCTTC
-	TRBV2	TRBJ1-1	-	CASSERVPGTEAFF	TGTGCCAGCAGCGAACGGGTCCCCGGCACTGAAGCTTTCTTT
-	TRBV20-1	TRBJ1-2	-	CSARDNNGYTF	TGCAGTGCTAGAGATAATAATGGCTACACCTTC